This TCR beta chain was sequenced during a study of blood T cells in healthy people across ages. Study conclusions and caveats: With age, beta diversity per million T cells declined roughly linearly, significantly by 40.

A second PCR of 7 to 11 cycles used a sample-barcoded 5' primer and a J-beta primer mix. A template-switch adaptor containing 12 random nucleotides labeled each cDNA molecule. Each CDR3 protein gets one entry after TCRdb re-called the 5' RACE reads with MiXCR. The table includes 650,000 to 900,000 distinct CDR3 sequences, around 62% detected once. Worth noting for this clonotype: Its antigen is currently unknown.

Germline lookup yields CDR1 MNHEY and CDR2 SMNVEV (reference sequence). This CDR3 is 14 amino acids long. V shed 8 bases and J shed 7 bases, with 21 bases lying between them. The sample comprised blood. This TCR was sampled from a man aged 25 to 45 in good health. This chain joins TRBV27 and TRBJ2-7; D not certain. The CDR3 region has the DNA TGTGCCAGCGGCCTTAAACACTCCTACAATGAGCAGTACTTC. This sequence encodes CASGLKHSYNEQYF.